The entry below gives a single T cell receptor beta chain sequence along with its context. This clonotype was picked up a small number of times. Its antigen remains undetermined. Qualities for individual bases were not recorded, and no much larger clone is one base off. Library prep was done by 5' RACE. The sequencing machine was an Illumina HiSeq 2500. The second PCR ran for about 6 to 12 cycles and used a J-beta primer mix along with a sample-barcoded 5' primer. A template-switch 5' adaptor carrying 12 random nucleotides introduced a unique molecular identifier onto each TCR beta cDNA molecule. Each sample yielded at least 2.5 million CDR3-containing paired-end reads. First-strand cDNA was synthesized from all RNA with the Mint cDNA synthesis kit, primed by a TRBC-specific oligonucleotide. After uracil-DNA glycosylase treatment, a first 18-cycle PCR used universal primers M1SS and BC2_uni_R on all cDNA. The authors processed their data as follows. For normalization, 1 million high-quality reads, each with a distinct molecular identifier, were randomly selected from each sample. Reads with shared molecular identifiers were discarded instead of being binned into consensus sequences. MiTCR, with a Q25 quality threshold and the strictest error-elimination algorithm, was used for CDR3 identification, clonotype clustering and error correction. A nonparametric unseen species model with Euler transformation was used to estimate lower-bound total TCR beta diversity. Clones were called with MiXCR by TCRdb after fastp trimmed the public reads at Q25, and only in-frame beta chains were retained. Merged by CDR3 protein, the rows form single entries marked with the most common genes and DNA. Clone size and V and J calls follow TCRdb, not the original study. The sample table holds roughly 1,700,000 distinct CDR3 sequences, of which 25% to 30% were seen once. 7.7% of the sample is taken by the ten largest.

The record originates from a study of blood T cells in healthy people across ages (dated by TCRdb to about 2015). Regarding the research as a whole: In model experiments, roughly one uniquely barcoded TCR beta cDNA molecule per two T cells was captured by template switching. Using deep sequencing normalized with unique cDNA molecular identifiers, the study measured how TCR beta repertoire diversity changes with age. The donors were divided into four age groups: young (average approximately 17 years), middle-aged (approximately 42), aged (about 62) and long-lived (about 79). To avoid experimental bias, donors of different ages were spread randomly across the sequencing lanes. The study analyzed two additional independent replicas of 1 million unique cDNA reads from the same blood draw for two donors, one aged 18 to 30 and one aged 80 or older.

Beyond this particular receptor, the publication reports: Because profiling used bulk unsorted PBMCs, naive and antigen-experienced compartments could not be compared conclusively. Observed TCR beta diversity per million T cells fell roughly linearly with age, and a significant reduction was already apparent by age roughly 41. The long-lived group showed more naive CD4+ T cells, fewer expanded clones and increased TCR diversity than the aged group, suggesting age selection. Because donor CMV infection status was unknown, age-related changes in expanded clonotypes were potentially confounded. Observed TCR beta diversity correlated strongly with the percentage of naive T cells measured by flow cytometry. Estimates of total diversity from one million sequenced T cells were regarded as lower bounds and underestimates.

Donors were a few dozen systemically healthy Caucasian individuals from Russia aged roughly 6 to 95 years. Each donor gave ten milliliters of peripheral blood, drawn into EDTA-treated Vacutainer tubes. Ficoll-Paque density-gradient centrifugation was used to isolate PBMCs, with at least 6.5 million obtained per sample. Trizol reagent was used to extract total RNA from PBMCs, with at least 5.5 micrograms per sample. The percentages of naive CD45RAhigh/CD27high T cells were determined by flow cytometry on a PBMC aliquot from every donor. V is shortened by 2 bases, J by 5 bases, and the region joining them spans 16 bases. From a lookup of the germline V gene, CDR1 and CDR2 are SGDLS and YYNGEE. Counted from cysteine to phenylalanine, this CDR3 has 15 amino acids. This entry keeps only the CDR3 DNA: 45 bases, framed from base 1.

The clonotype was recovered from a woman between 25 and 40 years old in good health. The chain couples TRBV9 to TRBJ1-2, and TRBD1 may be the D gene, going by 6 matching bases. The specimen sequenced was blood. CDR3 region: CASSVQDRLIYGYTF. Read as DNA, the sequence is TGTGCCAGCAGCGTCCAAGACAGGCTTATATATGGCTACACCTTC.